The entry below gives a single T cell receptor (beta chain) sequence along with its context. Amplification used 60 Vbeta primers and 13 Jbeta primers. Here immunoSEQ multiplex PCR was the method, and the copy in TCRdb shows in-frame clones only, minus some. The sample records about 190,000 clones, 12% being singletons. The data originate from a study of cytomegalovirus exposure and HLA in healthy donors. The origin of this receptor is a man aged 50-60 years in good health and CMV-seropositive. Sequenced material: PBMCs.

CDR3 in amino acids: CASSLPRTGGGTDTQYF. Written as DNA, the CDR3 is TGTGCCAGCAGCTTACCAAGGACAGGGGGGGGTACAGATACGCAGTATTTT. This chain uses TRBV7-8 with TRBJ2-3; 10 bases are a match to TRBD1. V dropped 2 bases and J dropped 3; count of bases not matched to a gene: 8. The CDR3 is 17 amino acids. The germline gives CDR1 SGHVS, CDR2 FQNEAQ.